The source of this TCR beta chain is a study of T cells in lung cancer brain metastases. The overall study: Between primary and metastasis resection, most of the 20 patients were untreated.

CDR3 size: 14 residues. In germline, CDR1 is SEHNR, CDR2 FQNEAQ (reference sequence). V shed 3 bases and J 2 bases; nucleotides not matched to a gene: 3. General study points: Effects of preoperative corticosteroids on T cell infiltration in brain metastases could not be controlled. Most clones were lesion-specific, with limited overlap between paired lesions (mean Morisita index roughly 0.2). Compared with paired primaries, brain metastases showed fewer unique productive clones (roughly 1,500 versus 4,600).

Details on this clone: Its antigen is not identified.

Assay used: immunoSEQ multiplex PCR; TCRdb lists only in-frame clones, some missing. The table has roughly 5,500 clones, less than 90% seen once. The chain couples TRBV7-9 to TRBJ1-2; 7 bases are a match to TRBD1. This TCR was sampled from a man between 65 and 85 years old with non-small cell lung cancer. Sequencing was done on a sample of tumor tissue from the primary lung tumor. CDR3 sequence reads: CASSFGQANYGYTF. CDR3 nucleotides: TGTGCCAGCAGCTTCGGACAGGCCAACTATGGCTACACCTTC. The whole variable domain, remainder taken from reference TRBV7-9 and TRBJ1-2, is DTGVSQNPRHKITKRGQNVTFRCDPISEHNRLYWYRQTLGQGPEFLTYFQNEAQLEKSRLLSDRFSAERPKGSFSTLEIQRTEQGDSAMYLCASSFGQANYGYTFGSGTRLTVV.